This passage covers 8 T cell receptor beta chains from one sample sequenced in a study of memory CD4+ T cells and cytomegalovirus serostatus. Here immunoSEQ multiplex PCR was the method, and the copy in TCRdb shows in-frame clones only, minus some. Among under 50,000 clones listed, around 80% were seen once. Single viable CD3+CD4+CD8-CD45RO+ cells were sorted as the memory CD4+ T cells. Material for sequencing was memory CD4+ T cells from blood. Source of these receptors: an adult in good health and CMV-seronegative.

This chain joins TRBV30 and TRBJ1-3, with D unclear. CDR1 GTSNPN and CDR2 SVGIG come from the germline V gene (reference sequence). There are 16 residues in the CDR3. V was cut by 5 bases and J by 8 bases, with 25 bases left in between. The CDR3 sequence is CAWEGGNADSADTIYF. Written as DNA, the CDR3 is TGTGCCTGGGAGGGAGGGAATGCAGATTCGGCGGACACCATATATTTT.

The genes are TRBV7-2 and TRBJ2-7; maybe TRBD2 (6 bases). Trimming removed 7 bases at V and 6 bases at J, with 16 bases between. CDR1 is SGHTA, CDR2 FQGNSA, per germline. The CDR3 sequence is 13 residues long. CDR3: CASTSGWRGEQYF. The CDR3 DNA reads as TGTGCCAGCACCTCAGGGTGGCGGGGCGAGCAGTACTTC.

This clone came up once. In nucleotides, the CDR3 is TGCGCCAGCAGCCTCTTAGACATAAGGGCCGCGAACACCGGGGAGCTGTTTTTT. This codes for CASSLLDIRAANTGELFF. This rearrangement joins TRBV5-1 to TRBJ2-2; D unclear. The CDR3 runs to 18 residues. CDR1 and CDR2 (germline): SGHRS, YFSETQ. V shed 4 bases and J shed 0 bases, with 19 bases lying between them.

This clone has a single count. V gene TRBV2 combines with J gene TRBJ1-2; D is perhaps TRBD1 (5 bases). This CDR3 contains 16 residues. Germline-derived CDR1 and CDR2 are SNHLY and FYNNEI. Trimming cost V 6 bases and J 2 bases, with 19 bases left between them. The CDR3 DNA reads as TGTGCCAGCAGGGGACTGGACGGCGGACTCAACTATGGCTACACCTTC. It specifies CASRGLDGGLNYGYTF.

This clone has a single count. CDR3 residues: CASSVTGQNTEAFF. DNA of the CDR3: TGTGCCAGCAGCGTCACAGGCCAGAACACTGAAGCTTTCTTT. The chain is built from TRBV11-2 and TRBJ1-1, with D possibly TRBD1 on 5 matching bases. Germline V gene data show CDR1 as SGHAT and CDR2 as FQNNGV. V gave up 5 bases and J gave up 1 base, with 11 bases separating them. This CDR3 region has 14 residues.

The V gene is TRBV5-4, the J gene TRBJ2-3; 9 bases line up with TRBD2. This CDR3 is 15 amino acids long. V trimming: 3 bases; J trimming: 5 bases; junction bases outside the gene matches: 7. Looked up from germline, CDR1 is SGHNT and CDR2 is YYREEE (reference sequence). This CDR3 reads CASSSGGGGLDTQYF. DNA of the CDR3: TGTGCCAGCAGCTCCGGCGGGGGGGGCCTAGATACGCAGTATTTT.

The rearrangement links TRBV7-9 to TRBJ1-3; a possible D gene is TRBD1 (6 bases). Germline CDR1 and CDR2: SEHNR and FQNEAQ (reference sequence). Trimming removed 3 bases at V and 0 bases at J, with 6 bases between. This CDR3 contains 14 residues. The CDR3 loop is CASSLGHSGNTIYF. In DNA, the CDR3 is TGTGCCAGCAGCTTGGGACACTCTGGAAACACCATATATTTT. The full variable domain, completed using reference TRBV7-9 and TRBJ1-3, is DTGVSQNPRHKITKRGQNVTFRCDPISEHNRLYWYRQTLGQGPEFLTYFQNEAQLEKSRLLSDRFSAERPKGSFSTLEIQRTEQGDSAMYLCASSLGHSGNTIYFGEGSWLTVV.

This chain joins TRBV18 and TRBJ1-2; 11 nucleotides align to TRBD1. Germline lookup yields CDR1 KGHSH and CDR2 LQKENI. The CDR3 totals 13 residues. Trimming cost V 2 bases and J 11 bases; bases outside gene matches: 4. The CDR3 nucleotides read TGTGCCAGCTCACCAGGAGGGACAGGGGGATACACCTTC. Its translation: CASSPGGTGGYTF.